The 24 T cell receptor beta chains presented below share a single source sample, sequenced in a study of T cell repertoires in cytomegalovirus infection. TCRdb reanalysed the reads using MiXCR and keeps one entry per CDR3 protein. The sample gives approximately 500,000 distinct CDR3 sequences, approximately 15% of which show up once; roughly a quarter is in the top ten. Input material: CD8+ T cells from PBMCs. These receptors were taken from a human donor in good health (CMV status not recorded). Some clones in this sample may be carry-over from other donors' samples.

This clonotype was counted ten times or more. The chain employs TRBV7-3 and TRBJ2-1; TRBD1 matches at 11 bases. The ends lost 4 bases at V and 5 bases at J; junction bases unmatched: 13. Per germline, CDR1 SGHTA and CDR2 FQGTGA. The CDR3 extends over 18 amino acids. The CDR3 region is CASSSMDRGLTTDNEQFF. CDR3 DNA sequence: TGTGCCAGCAGCTCTATGGACAGGGGGCTAACTACAGACAATGAGCAGTTCTTC.

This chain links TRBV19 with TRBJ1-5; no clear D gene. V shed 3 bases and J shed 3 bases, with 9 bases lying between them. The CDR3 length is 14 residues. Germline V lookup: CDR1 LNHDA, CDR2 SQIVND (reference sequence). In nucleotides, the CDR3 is TGTGCCAGTAGTATCCTCCAGTTCAATCAGCCCCAGCATTTT. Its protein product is CASSILQFNQPQHF.

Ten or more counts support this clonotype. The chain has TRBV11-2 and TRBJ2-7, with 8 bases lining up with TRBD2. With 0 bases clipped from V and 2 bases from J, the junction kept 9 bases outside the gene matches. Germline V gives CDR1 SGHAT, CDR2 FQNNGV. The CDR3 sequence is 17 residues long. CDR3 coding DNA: TGTGCCAGCAGCTTAGATCGGGGTAGCGGGGCAACCTACGAGCAGTACTTC. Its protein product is CASSLDRGSGATYEQYF.

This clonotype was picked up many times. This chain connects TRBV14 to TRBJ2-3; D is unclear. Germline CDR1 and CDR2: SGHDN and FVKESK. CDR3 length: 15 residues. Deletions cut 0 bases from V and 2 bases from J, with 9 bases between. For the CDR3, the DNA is TGTGCCAGCAGCCAAGAGCTCACCGCCACAGATACGCAGTATTTT. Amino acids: CASSQELTATDTQYF.

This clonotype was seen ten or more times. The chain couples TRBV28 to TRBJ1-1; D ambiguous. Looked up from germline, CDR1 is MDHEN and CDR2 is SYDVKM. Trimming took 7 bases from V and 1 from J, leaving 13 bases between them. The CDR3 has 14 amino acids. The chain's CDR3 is CASNVGEGNTEAFF. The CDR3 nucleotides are TGTGCCAGCAACGTCGGAGAAGGGAACACTGAAGCTTTCTTT.

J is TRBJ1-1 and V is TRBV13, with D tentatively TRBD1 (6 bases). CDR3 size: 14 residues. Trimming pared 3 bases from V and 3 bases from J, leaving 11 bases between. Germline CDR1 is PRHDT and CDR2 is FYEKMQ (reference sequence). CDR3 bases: TGTGCCAGCAGCTTCACAGGGATCTACACTGAAGCTTTCTTT. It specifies CASSFTGIYTEAFF.

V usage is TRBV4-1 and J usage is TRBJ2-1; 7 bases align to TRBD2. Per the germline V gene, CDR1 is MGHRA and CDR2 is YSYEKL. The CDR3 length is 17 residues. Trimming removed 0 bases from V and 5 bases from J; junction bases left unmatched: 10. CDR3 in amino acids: CASSQDESGEAHNEQFF. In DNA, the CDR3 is TGCGCCAGCAGCCAAGATGAGAGCGGGGAGGCACACAATGAGCAGTTCTTC.

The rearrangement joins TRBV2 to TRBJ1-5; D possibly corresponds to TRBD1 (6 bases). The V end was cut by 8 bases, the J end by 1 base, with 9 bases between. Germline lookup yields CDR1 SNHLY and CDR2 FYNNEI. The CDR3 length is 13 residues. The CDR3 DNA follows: TGTGCCAGCTGGGACAAAAGCAATCAGCCCCAGCATTTT. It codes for CASWDKSNQPQHF.

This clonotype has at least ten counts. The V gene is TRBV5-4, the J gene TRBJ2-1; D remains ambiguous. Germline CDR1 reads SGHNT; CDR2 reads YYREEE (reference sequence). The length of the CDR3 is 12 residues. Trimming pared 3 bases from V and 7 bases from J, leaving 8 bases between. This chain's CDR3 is CASSSDRNEQFF. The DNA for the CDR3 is TGTGCCAGCAGCTCGGACCGAAATGAGCAGTTCTTC.

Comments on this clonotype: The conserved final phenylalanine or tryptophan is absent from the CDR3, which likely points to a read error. CDR3 coding DNA: TGTGCCAGCAGCGGTGAAGCCGAACCCAACAATGAGCAGTTCTTA. As protein: CASSGEAEPNNEQFL. The chain links TRBV6-4 to TRBJ2-1; D remains ambiguous. The V and J ends lost 6 bases and 5 bases respectively, with 17 bases between them. The CDR3 has 15 residues. Per germline, CDR1 MRHNA and CDR2 SNTAGT.

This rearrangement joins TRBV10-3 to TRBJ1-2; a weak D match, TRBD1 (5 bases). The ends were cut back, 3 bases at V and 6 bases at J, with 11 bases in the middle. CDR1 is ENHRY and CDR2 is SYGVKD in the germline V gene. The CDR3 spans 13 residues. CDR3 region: CAISDGGADGYTF. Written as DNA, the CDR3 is TGTGCCATCAGTGACGGAGGGGCCGATGGCTACACCTTC.

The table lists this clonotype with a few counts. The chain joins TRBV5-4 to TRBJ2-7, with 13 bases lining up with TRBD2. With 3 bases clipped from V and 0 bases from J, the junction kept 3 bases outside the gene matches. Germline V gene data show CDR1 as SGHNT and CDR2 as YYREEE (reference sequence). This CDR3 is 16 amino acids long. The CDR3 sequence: CASSYWTSGSSYEQYF. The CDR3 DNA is TGTGCCAGCAGCTATTGGACTAGCGGGAGCTCCTACGAGCAGTACTTC.

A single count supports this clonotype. The CDR3 here is CSARVSDRIWTDTQYF. CDR3 bases: TGCAGTGCTAGAGTTTCCGATAGGATTTGGACAGATACGCAGTATTTT. J is TRBJ2-3 and V is TRBV20-1; D is undetermined. CDR1 and CDR2 from the germline V gene are DFQATT and SNEGSKA (reference sequence). The V gene lost 1 base and the J gene lost 3 bases, with 17 bases spanning the gap. This CDR3 has 16 residues.

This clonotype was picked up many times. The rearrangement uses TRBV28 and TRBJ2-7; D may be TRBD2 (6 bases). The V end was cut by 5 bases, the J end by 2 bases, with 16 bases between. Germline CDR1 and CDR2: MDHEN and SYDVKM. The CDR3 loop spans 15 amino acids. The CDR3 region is CASSPRLAPAYEQYF. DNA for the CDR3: TGTGCCAGCAGTCCCCGGCTAGCGCCAGCCTACGAGCAGTACTTC.

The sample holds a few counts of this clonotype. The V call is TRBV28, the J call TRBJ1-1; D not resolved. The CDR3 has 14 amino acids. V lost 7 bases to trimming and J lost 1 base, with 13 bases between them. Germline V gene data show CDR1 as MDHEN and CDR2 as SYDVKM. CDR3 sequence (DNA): TGTGCCAGCACCCCGGTAACGGCGAACACTGAAGCTTTCTTT. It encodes CASTPVTANTEAFF.

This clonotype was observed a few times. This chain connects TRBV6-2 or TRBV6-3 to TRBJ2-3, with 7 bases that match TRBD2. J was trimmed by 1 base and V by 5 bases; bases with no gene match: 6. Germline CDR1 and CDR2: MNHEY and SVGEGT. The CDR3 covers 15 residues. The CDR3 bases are TGTGCCAGCAGTCCCCGACGGGGGGGCACAGATACGCAGTATTTT. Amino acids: CASSPRRGGTDTQYF.

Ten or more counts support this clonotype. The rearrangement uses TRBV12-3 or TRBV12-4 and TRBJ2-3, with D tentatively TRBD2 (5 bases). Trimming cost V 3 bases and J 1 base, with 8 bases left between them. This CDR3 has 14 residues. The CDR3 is CASSLRAGTDTQYF. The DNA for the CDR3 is TGTGCCAGCAGTTTGAGGGCCGGCACAGATACGCAGTATTTT.

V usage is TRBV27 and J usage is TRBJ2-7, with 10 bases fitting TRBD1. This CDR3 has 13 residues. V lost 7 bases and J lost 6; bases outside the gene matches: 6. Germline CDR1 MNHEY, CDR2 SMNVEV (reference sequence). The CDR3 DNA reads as TGTGCCAGCACCGGACAGGGGGAGGCCGAGCAGTACTTC. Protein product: CASTGQGEAEQYF.

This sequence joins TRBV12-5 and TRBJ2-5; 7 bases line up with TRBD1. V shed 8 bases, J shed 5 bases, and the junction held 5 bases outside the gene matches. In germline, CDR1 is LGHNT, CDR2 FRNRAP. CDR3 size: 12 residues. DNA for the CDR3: TGTGCTAGTACAGACAGGGTTGAGACCCAGTACTTC. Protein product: CASTDRVETQYF.

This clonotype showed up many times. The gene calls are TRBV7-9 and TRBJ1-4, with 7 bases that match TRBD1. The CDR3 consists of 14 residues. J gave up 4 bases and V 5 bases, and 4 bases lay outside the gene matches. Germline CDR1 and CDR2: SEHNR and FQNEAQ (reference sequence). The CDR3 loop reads CASSQGQFNEKLFF. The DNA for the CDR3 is TGTGCCAGCAGCCAGGGACAGTTTAATGAAAAACTGTTTTTT.

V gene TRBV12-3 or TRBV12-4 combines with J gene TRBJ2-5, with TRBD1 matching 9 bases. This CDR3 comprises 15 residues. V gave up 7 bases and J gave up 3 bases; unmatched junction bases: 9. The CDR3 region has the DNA TGTGCCAGCACCTTGACAGGGGGAACGAAAGAGACCCAGTACTTC. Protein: CASTLTGGTKETQYF.

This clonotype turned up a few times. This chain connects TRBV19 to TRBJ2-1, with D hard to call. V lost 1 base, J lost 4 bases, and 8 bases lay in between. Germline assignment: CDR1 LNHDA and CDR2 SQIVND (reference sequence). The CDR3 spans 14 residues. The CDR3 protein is CASSIAGVYNEQFF. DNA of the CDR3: TGTGCCAGTAGTATAGCGGGTGTGTACAATGAGCAGTTCTTC.

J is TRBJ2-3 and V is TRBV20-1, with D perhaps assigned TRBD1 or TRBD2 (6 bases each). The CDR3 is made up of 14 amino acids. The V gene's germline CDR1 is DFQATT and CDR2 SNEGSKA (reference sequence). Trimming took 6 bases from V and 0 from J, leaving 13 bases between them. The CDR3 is CSARRGVSTDTQYF. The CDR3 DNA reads TGCAGTGCGAGAAGGGGGGTGAGCACAGATACGCAGTATTTT.

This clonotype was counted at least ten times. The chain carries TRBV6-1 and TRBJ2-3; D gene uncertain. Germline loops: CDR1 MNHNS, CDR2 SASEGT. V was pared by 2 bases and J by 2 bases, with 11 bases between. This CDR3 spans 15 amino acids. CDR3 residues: CASSELDYLTDTQYF. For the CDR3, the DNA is TGTGCCAGCAGTGAACTCGATTACCTCACAGATACGCAGTATTTT.